This entry lists 9 T cell receptor beta chains sequenced from one sample in a study of cytomegalovirus exposure and HLA in healthy donors. Sequencing was performed with immunoSEQ multiplex PCR; in TCRdb, only in-frame clones are kept and a portion is missing. In the table there are about 130,000 clones, over 90% of which are singletons. The sample comprised PBMCs. These receptor sequences come from a woman younger than 30 in good health and CMV-seronegative.

The chain has TRBV5-4 and TRBJ1-4, with D perhaps TRBD1 (5 bases). CDR3 length equals 14 residues. The germline CDR1 and CDR2 sequences are SGHNT and YYREEE (reference sequence). Trimming left V 6 bases short and J 2 bases short, with 11 bases between. The chain's CDR3 is CASTQRGTNEKLFF. The CDR3 nucleotides are TGTGCCAGCACCCAAAGGGGCACTAATGAAAAACTGTTTTTT.

This chain links TRBV7-9 with TRBJ1-6; D is undetermined. Germline V CDR1 and CDR2: SEHNR, FQNEAQ (reference sequence). With 5 bases removed from V and 7 bases from J, the gap between germline ends came to 9 bases. The CDR3 is made up of 13 amino acids. CDR3 DNA: TGTGCCAGCAGCGCTTTACAGAATTCACCCCTCCACTTT. This translates into CASSALQNSPLHF.

J is TRBJ1-2 and V is TRBV29-1; the D gene is possibly TRBD1 (5 bases). The CDR3 covers 14 residues. The V gene's germline CDR1 is SQVTM and CDR2 ANQGSEA. The ends were cut back, 4 bases at V and 2 bases at J, with 14 bases in the middle. The CDR3 is CSVGGGGVNYGYTF. The CDR3 DNA reads as TGCAGCGTTGGGGGTGGAGGGGTCAACTATGGCTACACCTTC.

This clone was picked up one time. The J gene is TRBJ2-5, the V gene TRBV5-4; D gene uncertain. The CDR3 length is 14 residues. V was shortened by 3 bases and J by 4 bases, with 13 bases between the two germline ends. CDR1 and CDR2 from the germline V gene are SGHNT and YYREEE (reference sequence). Here the CDR3 DNA reads TGTGCCAGCAGCTCGGCTAGAAAGACAGAGACCCAGTACTTC. Translation: CASSSARKTETQYF.

This clone was seen once. The chain uses TRBV25-1 and TRBJ2-1; 13 nucleotides line up with TRBD2. The CDR3 is 17 residues long. V lost 2 bases to trimming and J lost 5 bases; unmatched junction nucleotides: 6. Germline V CDR1 and CDR2: MGHDK, SYGVNS. DNA of the CDR3: TGTGCCAGCAGTGAACAACTAGCGGGAGGGCTACACAATGAGCAGTTCTTC. This codes for CASSEQLAGGLHNEQFF.

The gene calls are TRBV28 and TRBJ2-7; 9 nucleotides line up with TRBD1. From germline, CDR1 is MDHEN and CDR2 SYDVKM. Trimming took 5 bases from V and 7 from J; bases not matched to a gene: 9. This CDR3 has 14 residues. For the CDR3, the DNA is TGTGCCAGCAGTCCATCGGGACAGGGCCGAGAGCAGTACTTC. Amino acid sequence: CASSPSGQGREQYF.

V is TRBV19 and J is TRBJ1-5; maybe TRBD1 (6 bases). Trimming shortened V by 3 bases and J by 2 bases, and 11 bases separated the two germline ends. CDR3 length: 15 residues. The V gene's germline CDR1 is LNHDA and CDR2 SQIVND (reference sequence). This CDR3 reads CASSITGSRNQPQHF. CDR3 in DNA: TGTGCCAGTAGTATTACAGGGTCCCGCAATCAGCCCCAGCATTTT.

The CDR3 sequence: CASSLAHLWREIAGELFF. The DNA of the CDR3 is TGTGCCAGCAGCTTAGCTCATCTCTGGCGGGAGATTGCTGGGGAGCTGTTTTTT. V usage is TRBV7-6 and J usage is TRBJ2-2; 7 bases fit TRBD2. Unmatched junction bases numbered 15, after V lost 0 bases and J lost 8 bases. CDR1 and CDR2 from the germline V gene are SGHVS and FNYEAQ. The CDR3 totals 18 residues.

The chain employs TRBV5-1 and TRBJ1-1, with D possibly matching TRBD1 (6 bases). CDR1 and CDR2 from the germline V gene are SGHRS and YFSETQ. The CDR3 extends over 12 amino acids. V was shortened by 2 bases and J by 6 bases, with 8 bases between the two germline ends. Written as DNA, the CDR3 is TGCGCCAGCAGCTTAACAGGGTCTGAAGCTTTCTTT. This encodes CASSLTGSEAFF.